The present entry profiles one T cell receptor (beta chain) with its context. Its antigen is unidentified. This sample is drawn from a study of cytomegalovirus exposure and HLA in healthy donors. General study results and limits: Rare sequences made up most TCRs, while some public TCRs were found in many donors. Several of the most significant clusters appeared, in a later analysis, to be linked to common viral pathogens. More clonal expansion characterized HLA-associated TCR beta chains than equally common others in a later analysis. TCR beta V segments were, for the most part, productive about 87% or about 30% of the time in an earlier analysis.

This CDR3 comprises 14 residues. Looked up from germline, CDR1 is MNHNY and CDR2 is SVGAGI (reference sequence). V gave up 5 bases and J gave up 0 bases, with 10 bases separating them. The PCR contained 60 Vbeta and 13 Jbeta primers. Sequenced by immunoSEQ multiplex PCR; TCRdb stores in-frame clones only, minus some. The table includes tens of thousands of clones, about 70% detected once. The clonotype was recovered from a man in his forties in good health and CMV-seropositive. The sequenced sample consisted of PBMCs. The chain is built from TRBV6-6 and TRBJ1-1; the D gene is possibly TRBD1 (6 bases). The CDR3 here is CASSRQALNTEAFF. CDR3 in DNA: TGTGCCAGCAGTCGACAGGCATTGAACACTGAAGCTTTCTTT.